Shown below are 18 T cell receptor beta chains from a single sample sequenced in a study of shared T cell receptors in the human thymus. Some clones are missing from TCRdb's copy, which holds only in-frame ones; the method was immunoSEQ multiplex PCR. The table lists about 660,000 clones, over 75% of them singletons. These data also featured in a second study, about human thymus T cells.

The specimen sequenced was thymocytes. These receptors originate from a boy in the first two years of life with a congenital heart defect.

The chain carries TRBV30 and TRBJ2-2; 14 nucleotides agree with TRBD2. The trim removed 5 bases at V and 7 bases at J, leaving 9 bases unmatched. Germline lookup yields CDR1 GTSNPN and CDR2 SVGIG (reference sequence). This CDR3 has 16 residues. CDR3 region: CAWGGLAGVSGGELFF. The CDR3 nucleotides read TGTGCCTGGGGGGGACTAGCGGGAGTATCGGGCGGGGAGCTGTTTTTT.

The chain joins TRBV4-1 to TRBJ1-5, with 9 bases that match TRBD1. The length of the CDR3 is 15 residues. V trimming: 4 bases; J trimming: 6 bases; junction bases outside the gene matches: 7. Germline CDR1 reads MGHRA; CDR2 reads YSYEKL. The chain's CDR3 is CASSPGTGLGQPQHF. In DNA form, the CDR3 reads TGCGCCAGCAGCCCCGGGACAGGGCTGGGTCAGCCCCAGCATTTT.

This chain joins TRBV6-5 and TRBJ2-1; 10 bases match TRBD2. Germline values: CDR1 MNHEY, CDR2 SVGAGI. The junction had 7 bases not matched to a gene; V was cut back by 6 bases and J by 8 bases. The CDR3 is made up of 14 amino acids. The DNA of the CDR3 is TGTGCCAGCAGCGGCAGCGGGGGGGCATATGAGCAGTTCTTC. This codes for CASSGSGGAYEQFF.

This chain joins TRBV5-1 and TRBJ1-3; TRBD1 matches 10 bases. Germline loops: CDR1 SGHRS, CDR2 YFSETQ. After removal of 4 bases from V and 3 bases from J, the junction contained 1 base not matched to a gene. The CDR3 is 14 amino acids. Here the CDR3 reads CASSGDRGGNTIYF. CDR3 bases: TGCGCCAGCAGCGGGGACAGGGGTGGAAACACCATATATTTT.

The chain combines TRBV20-1 with TRBJ2-5; tentatively, D is TRBD2 (5 bases). Germline CDR1 DFQATT, CDR2 SNEGSKA (reference sequence). V lost 5 bases and J 5 bases, leaving 9 bases between the germline ends. The CDR3 is made up of 11 amino acids. The CDR3 sequence is CSAGGMETQYF. The CDR3 coding sequence is TGCAGTGCTGGAGGTATGGAGACCCAGTACTTC.

The V gene is TRBV7-9, the J gene TRBJ2-7; D possibly corresponds to TRBD2 (5 bases). Germline assignment: CDR1 SEHNR and CDR2 FQNEAQ (reference sequence). The CDR3 runs to 16 residues. Trimming removed 3 bases at V and 9 bases at J, with 24 bases between. CDR3 loop: CASSFRPTRTLNGQYF. The CDR3 nucleotides are TGTGCCAGCAGCTTCAGACCCACAAGGACTTTGAACGGGCAGTACTTC.

The V and J genes are TRBV4-1 and TRBJ1-6; D is undetermined. The CDR3 runs 13 residues. Trimming took 1 base from V and 9 from J, leaving 7 bases between them. Germline V gives CDR1 MGHRA, CDR2 YSYEKL. CDR3 in DNA: TGCGCCAGCAGCCAAGTGAGCGGTTCACCCCTCCACTTT. This gives the protein CASSQVSGSPLHF.

This clone occurred once. The rearrangement uses TRBV28 and TRBJ1-2; possible D gene TRBD1, 5 bases. The CDR3 is made up of 12 amino acids. In germline, CDR1 is MDHEN, CDR2 SYDVKM. The germline V and J ends were trimmed by 6 bases and 4 bases, with 9 bases remaining between them. CDR3 residues: CASRTAPYGYTF. The CDR3 nucleotides are TGTGCCAGCAGGACAGCTCCCTATGGCTACACCTTC.

V gene TRBV28 combines with J gene TRBJ2-1, with a tentative D call TRBD1 (5 bases). Trimming pared 7 bases from V and 9 bases from J, leaving 22 bases between. CDR3 length: 15 residues. Per germline, CDR1 MDHEN and CDR2 SYDVKM. This chain's CDR3 is CASMQGRSLLGEQFF. The CDR3 region has the DNA TGTGCCAGCATGCAGGGAAGATCGTTGTTAGGTGAGCAGTTCTTC.

V is TRBV5-6 and J is TRBJ2-5; maybe TRBD1 (6 bases). V was shortened by 4 bases and J by 1 base, with 11 bases between the two germline ends. CDR3 size: 14 residues. Germline-derived CDR1 and CDR2 are SGHDT and YYEEEE. CDR3: CASSPGQLQETQYF. CDR3 DNA sequence: TGTGCCAGCAGCCCCGGACAGCTCCAAGAGACCCAGTACTTC. The full variable domain, with the rest looked up from reference TRBV5-6 and TRBJ2-5, is DAGVTQSPTHLIKTRGQQVTLRCSPKSGHDTVSWYQQALGQGPQFIFQYYEEEERQRGNFPDRFSGHQFPNYSSELNVNALLLGDSALYLCASSPGQLQETQYFGPGTRLLVL.

This chain connects TRBV6-5 to TRBJ2-1; D remains ambiguous. Germline V gene lookup returns CDR1 MNHEY and CDR2 SVGAGI. The CDR3 is 14 residues long. Deletions cut 1 base from V and 6 bases from J, with 10 bases between. The CDR3 DNA reads as TGTGCCAGCAGTTACTGGGCGAACCCCAATGAGCAGTTCTTC. Encoded protein: CASSYWANPNEQFF.

V usage is TRBV28 and J usage is TRBJ2-2, with 7 bases lining up with TRBD2. In germline, CDR1 is MDHEN, CDR2 SYDVKM. The CDR3 sequence is 15 residues long. J gave up 4 bases and V 6 bases, and 8 bases lay outside the gene matches. The CDR3 region is CASRGRPGGTGELFF. The CDR3 region has the DNA TGTGCCAGCAGGGGACGCCCGGGGGGCACCGGGGAGCTGTTTTTT.

This chain joins TRBV14 and TRBJ1-1; no firm D call. The CDR3 totals 13 residues. V was pared by 1 base and J by 0 bases, with 3 bases between. The germline V gene encodes CDR1 SGHDN and CDR2 FVKESK. The DNA for the CDR3 is TGTGCCAGCAGCCAAGCTATGAACACTGAAGCTTTCTTT. Its translation: CASSQAMNTEAFF.

The chain carries TRBV5-6 and TRBJ1-2; unclear D gene. CDR3 length: 16 residues. Trimming cost V 0 bases and J 5 bases, with 17 bases left between them. Germline V gene lookup returns CDR1 SGHDT and CDR2 YYEEEE. CDR3 loop: CASSLAGRWKLYGYTF. As DNA, the CDR3 is TGTGCCAGCAGCTTGGCCGGCAGGTGGAAGCTTTATGGCTACACCTTC.

In DNA form, the CDR3 reads TGTGCCAGCAGTTTGGTGCAGCGCCGGCCGGGGACCGGGGAGCTGTTTTTT. Translating it yields CASSLVQRRPGTGELFF. J is TRBJ2-2 and V is TRBV27; tentative D call: TRBD2 (5 bases). The V end was cut by 3 bases, the J end by 5 bases, with 19 bases between. Germline values: CDR1 MNHEY, CDR2 SMNVEV (reference sequence). CDR3 size: 17 residues.

This clone has a single count. V is TRBV5-1 and J is TRBJ2-5, with 7 bases aligning to TRBD1. The V gene end was trimmed by 4 bases and the J gene end by 3 bases; junction bases not matched to a gene: 12. The CDR3 spans 16 residues. Germline CDR1 SGHRS, CDR2 YFSETQ. CDR3 sequence (DNA): TGCGCCAGCAGCATACCCAACAGGGGATCCAAAGAGACCCAGTACTTC. Translating it yields CASSIPNRGSKETQYF.

This rearrangement joins TRBV12-5 to TRBJ1-4; a weak D match, TRBD1 (6 bases). CDR1 is LGHNT and CDR2 is FRNRAP in the germline V gene. The CDR3 totals 14 residues. The V gene lost 6 bases and the J gene lost 7 bases, with 15 bases spanning the gap. Here the CDR3 DNA reads TGTGCTAGTGGCCTGACAGGAGGTGGTGAAAAACTGTTTTTT. Translated, it gives CASGLTGGGEKLFF.

The genes are TRBV9 and TRBJ2-2; 8 bases match TRBD2. The length of the CDR3 is 16 residues. Germline loops: CDR1 SGDLS, CDR2 YYNGEE. V lost 4 bases to trimming and J lost 3 bases; unmatched junction nucleotides: 8. CDR3 coding DNA: TGTGCCAGCAGCCCAGGAGTAGCGGGACACACCGGGGAGCTGTTTTTT. Protein sequence: CASSPGVAGHTGELFF.